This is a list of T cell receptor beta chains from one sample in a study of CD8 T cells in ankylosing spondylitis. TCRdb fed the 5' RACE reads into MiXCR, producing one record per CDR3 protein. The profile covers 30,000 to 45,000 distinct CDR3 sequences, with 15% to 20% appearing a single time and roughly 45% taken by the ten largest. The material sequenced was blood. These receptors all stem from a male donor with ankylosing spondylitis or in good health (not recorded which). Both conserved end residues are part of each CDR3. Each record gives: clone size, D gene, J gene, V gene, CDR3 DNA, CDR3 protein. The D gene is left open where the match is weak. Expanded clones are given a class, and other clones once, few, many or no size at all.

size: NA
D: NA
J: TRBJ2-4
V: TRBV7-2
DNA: TGTGCCAGCAGCCAAATGGCCCTAGCCAAAAACATTCAGTACTTC
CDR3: CASSQMALAKNIQYF

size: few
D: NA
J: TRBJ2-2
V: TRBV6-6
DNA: TGTGCCAGCAATCTAGCGAGGAACACCGGGGAGCTGTTTTTT
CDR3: CASNLARNTGELFF

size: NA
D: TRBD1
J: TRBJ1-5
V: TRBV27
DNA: TGTGCCAGCAGTTCAGGACAGGATGGCAATCAGCCCCAGCATTTT
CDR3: CASSSGQDGNQPQHF

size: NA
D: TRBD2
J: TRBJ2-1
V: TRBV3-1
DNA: TGTGCCAGCAGCCCCAGGGCTAGCGGCTTGAATGAGCAGTTCTTC
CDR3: CASSPRASGLNEQFF

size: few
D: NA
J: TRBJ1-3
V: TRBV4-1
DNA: TGCGCCAGCAGCCTACGGGACTCTGGAAACACCATATATTTT
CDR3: CASSLRDSGNTIYF

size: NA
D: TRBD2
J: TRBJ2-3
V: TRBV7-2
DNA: TGTGCCAGCAGTACTAGCGGGGGGTATGGGGATACGCAGTATTTT
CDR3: CASSTSGGYGDTQYF

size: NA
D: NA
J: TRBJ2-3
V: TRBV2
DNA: TGTGCCAGCAGTCCTTCGCACGTTGGCGGTGGTACGCAGTATTTT
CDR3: CASSPSHVGGGTQYF

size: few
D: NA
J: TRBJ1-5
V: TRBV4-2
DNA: TGTGCCAGCAGCCCCGGGACGAACCTGGGTCAGCCCCAGCATTTT
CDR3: CASSPGTNLGQPQHF

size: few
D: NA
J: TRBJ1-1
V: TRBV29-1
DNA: TGCAGCGTTGAACCCACACAGGGAAAAGCTTTCTTT
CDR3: CSVEPTQGKAFF

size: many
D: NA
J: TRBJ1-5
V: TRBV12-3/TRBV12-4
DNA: TGTGCCAGCAGTTTGAGCGATCAGCCCCAGCATTTT
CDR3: CASSLSDQPQHF

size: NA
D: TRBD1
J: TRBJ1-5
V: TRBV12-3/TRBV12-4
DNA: TGTGCCAGCAGTGAGACAGGGGGCAATCAGCCCCAGCATTTT
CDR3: CASSETGGNQPQHF

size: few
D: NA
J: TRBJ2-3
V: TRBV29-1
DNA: TGCAGCGTTGACAAGGGGGCAGATACGCAGTATTTT
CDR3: CSVDKGADTQYF

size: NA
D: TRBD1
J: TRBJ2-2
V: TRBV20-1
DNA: TGCAGTGCTGCCCGGGACAGCAACACCGGGGAGCTGTTTTTT
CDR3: CSAARDSNTGELFF

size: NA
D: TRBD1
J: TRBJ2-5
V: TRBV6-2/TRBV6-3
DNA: TGTGCCAGCAGACCAAGGACAGGGGGAAGGGAGACCCAGTACTTC
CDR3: CASRPRTGGRETQYF

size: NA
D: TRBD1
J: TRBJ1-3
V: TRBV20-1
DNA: TGCAGTGCTAGATCTACAGGGGGCCCATTTGACACCATATATTTT
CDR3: CSARSTGGPFDTIYF

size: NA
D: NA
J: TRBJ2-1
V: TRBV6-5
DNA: TGTGCCAGCAGCGATGGGTATGAGCAGTTCTTC
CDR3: CASSDGYEQFF

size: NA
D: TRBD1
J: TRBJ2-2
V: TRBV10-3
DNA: TGTGCCATCAGTGACCCGGGACAGGGGGACACCGGGGAGCTGTTTTTT
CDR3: CAISDPGQGDTGELFF

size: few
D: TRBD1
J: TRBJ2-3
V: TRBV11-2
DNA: TGTGCCAGCAGCTCCACCGGGACAGGGGGAAATACGCAGTATTTT
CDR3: CASSSTGTGGNTQYF

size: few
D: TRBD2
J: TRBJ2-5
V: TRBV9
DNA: TGTGCCAGCAGCGTAGCTCTGACTAGCGAGACCCAGTACTTC
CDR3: CASSVALTSETQYF

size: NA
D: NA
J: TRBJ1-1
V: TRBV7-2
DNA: TGTGCCAGCAACCGATTGTGGTCGGAGAGGAACACTGAAGCTTTCTTT
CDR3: CASNRLWSERNTEAFF

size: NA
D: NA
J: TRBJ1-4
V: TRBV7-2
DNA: TGTGCCAGCAGCGCCTACGCCGGGAATGAAAAACTGTTTTTT
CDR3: CASSAYAGNEKLFF

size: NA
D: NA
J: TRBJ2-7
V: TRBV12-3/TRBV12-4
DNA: TGTGCCAGCAGTTTAATCGGCGGTGCTTCCTACGAGCAGTACTTC
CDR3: CASSLIGGASYEQYF

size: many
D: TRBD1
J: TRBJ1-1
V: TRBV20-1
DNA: TGCAGTGCTAGAGGGGGACAGGGAGAGACTGAAGCTTTCTTT
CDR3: CSARGGQGETEAFF

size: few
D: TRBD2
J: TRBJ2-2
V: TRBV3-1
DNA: TGTGCCAGCAGCCCAAATTATTTTGGGACTAGCGCTGGTGGGGAGCTGTTTTTT
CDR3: CASSPNYFGTSAGGELFF

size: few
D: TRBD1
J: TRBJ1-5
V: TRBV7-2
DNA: TGTGCCAGCAGCTTACAGGGGGCGCATCAGCCCCAGCATTTT
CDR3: CASSLQGAHQPQHF

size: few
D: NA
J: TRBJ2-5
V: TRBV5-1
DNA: TGCGCCAGCAGCCCTCCTACAGGGATGGAGACCCAGTACTTC
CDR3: CASSPPTGMETQYF

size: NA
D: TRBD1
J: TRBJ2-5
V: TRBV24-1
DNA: TGTGCCACCAGTAAACAGGGGGCTGAGACCCAGTACTTC
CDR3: CATSKQGAETQYF

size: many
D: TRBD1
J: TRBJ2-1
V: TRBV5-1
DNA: TGCGCCAGCAGCAAAGGACAGGGCTCCTACAATGAGCAGTTCTTC
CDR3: CASSKGQGSYNEQFF

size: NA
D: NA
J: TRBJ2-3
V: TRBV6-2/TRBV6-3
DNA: TGTGCCAGCAGTCAACGGGGCGCGGGGCTCACAGATACGCAGTATTTT
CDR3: CASSQRGAGLTDTQYF

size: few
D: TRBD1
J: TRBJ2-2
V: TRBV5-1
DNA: TGCGCCAGCAGCCAACAGGGGATCGGGGAGCTGTTTTTT
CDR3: CASSQQGIGELFF

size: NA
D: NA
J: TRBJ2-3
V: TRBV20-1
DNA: TGCAGTGCTAGGGAAGATTCCAGAGATACGCAGTATTTT
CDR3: CSAREDSRDTQYF

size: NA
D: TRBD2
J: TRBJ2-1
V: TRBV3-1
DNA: TGTGCCAGCAGCCCCCGAGCGGGCCGGGGGGATGAGCAGTTCTTC
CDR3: CASSPRAGRGDEQFF

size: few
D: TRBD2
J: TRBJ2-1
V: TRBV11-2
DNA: TGTGCCAGCAGCCGAAGGACTAGCGGGGGCTTTTTGCAGTTCTTC
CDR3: CASSRRTSGGFLQFF

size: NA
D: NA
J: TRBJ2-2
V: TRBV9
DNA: TGTGCCAGCAGCGTAGGGGAGACCTTCACCGAGAAGCTGTTTTTT
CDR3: CASSVGETFTEKLFF

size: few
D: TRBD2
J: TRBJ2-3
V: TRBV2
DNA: TGTGCCAGCAGTAGGACTAGCGGGATAGGAGATACGCAGTATTTT
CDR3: CASSRTSGIGDTQYF

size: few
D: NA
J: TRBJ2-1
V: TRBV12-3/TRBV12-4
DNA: TGTGCCAGCAGTTTACTAGGCCCCTACAATGAGCAGTTCTTC
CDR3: CASSLLGPYNEQFF

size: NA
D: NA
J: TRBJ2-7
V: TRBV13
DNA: TGTGCCAGCAGCTTAGGCTGGGGCTACGAGCAGTACTTC
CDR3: CASSLGWGYEQYF

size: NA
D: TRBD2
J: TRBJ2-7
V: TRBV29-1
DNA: TGCAGCGTTGCAGCGGGGCATAACGAGCAGTACTTC
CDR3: CSVAAGHNEQYF

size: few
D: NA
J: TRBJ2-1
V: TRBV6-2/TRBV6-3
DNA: TGTGCCAGCAGCCCCTTCTCATCCTACAATGAGCAGTTCTTC
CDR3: CASSPFSSYNEQFF

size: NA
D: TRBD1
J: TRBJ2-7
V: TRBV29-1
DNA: TGCAGCGTTGGGGACAGGGCGCACGAGCAGTACTTC
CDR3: CSVGDRAHEQYF

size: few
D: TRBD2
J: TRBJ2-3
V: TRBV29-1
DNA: TGCAGCGCCGGGACTAGCGGGGGGAGGGGCACAGATACGCAGTATTTT
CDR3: CSAGTSGGRGTDTQYF

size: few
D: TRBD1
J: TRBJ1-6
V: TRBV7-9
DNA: TGTGCCAGCAGCTTACTACAGGGGAATTCACCCCTCCACTTT
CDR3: CASSLLQGNSPLHF